This T cell receptor (beta chain) was identified in a study of multiple sclerosis patients with progressive multifocal leukoencephalopathy (dated by TCRdb to about 2019). Study-level background: Roughly five natalizumab-treated MS patients who did not develop PML were used as controls and were sampled longitudinally. Peripheral T and B cells were examined in MS patients who developed PML (4 under natalizumab, 1 after alemtuzumab) and in treated patients who did not develop PML. Longitudinal follow-up was performed in two natalizumab-treated patients who later developed PML, from before therapy through 6 and 12 months to PML onset. The study was designed to detect JC virus-specific or public T-cell expansions arising at the time of PML onset.

Amplification of TRB CDR3 regions from genomic DNA was performed at survey-level depth using the immunoSEQ two-step multiplex PCR. Each PCR was spiked with synthetic inline TR CDR3 controls spanning all V-J pairings to estimate template counts and remove amplification bias. Reads were processed so that amplification and sequencing bias were reduced, and quantification was performed against synthetic TR CDR3 analogs. From the authors' description of their analysis: Raw data were processed in ImmunoSEQ Analyzer, with out-of-frame sequences and CDR3s containing stop codons removed, and gene names were assigned according to IMGT nomenclature. Normalized Shannon entropy, defined as 1 minus Pielou's evenness, was used to summarize repertoire diversity. TRB sequences were considered identical only when V gene, J gene and CDR3 were shared. Public PML clonotypes were defined as CDR3s shared by two or more PML-onset samples but absent from earlier samples, from controls, and from public databases. Positional CDR3 amino acid composition was analyzed in Skylign with the observed count method. What TCRdb holds here is the immuneACCESS table cut down to in-frame rearrangements. Part of the clones is not present; checked against another copy, under half of the missing clones reflect an unresolved V gene, and the others are unexplained. V, J and clone size derive from that table, while D and trimming were established from the DNA sequence. This sample gives some 30,000 clones in total; about 92% of them show up just once. The ten largest clones represent approximately 2% of the sample.

Spanning cysteine to phenylalanine, the CDR3 consists of 14 amino acids. Here the CDR3 DNA is all that survives: 42 bases in frame from base 1. At the junction V is shortened by 0 bases and J by 6 bases; bases outside the gene matches: 3. From the germline V gene, CDR1 is SGHRS and CDR2 is YFSETQ. Reading the label with the study, this specimen's time point is: before natalizumab initiation. Every listed patient had earlier received interferon beta, and every PML patient was female. Blood samples at T0 were collected prior to the first natalizumab infusion. Isolation of peripheral blood mononuclear cells was performed by Ficoll-Hypaque density gradient centrifugation. Results the study describes overall, beyond this receptor: Less diverse TRB repertoires in most PML patients were suggested by lower normalized Shannon entropy, whereas values near 1 were observed in the natalizumab-treated controls. Because of the small, descriptive cohort, whether findings reflect JC virus infection or general immunocompromise remained unclear. Analysis was limited to peripheral blood, even though cerebrospinal fluid or brain lymphocytes might be more informative for natalizumab-associated PML. Only PML patients had TRB clones above 0.5% frequency, but the clones expanded at PML onset were already present before and during natalizumab therapy. No common TRBV or TRBJ gene usage or preferential TRBV-TRBJ pairings were detected when PML developed.

Note on this clone: Its cognate antigen has yet to be identified. Per-nucleotide qualities are absent, and no much larger clonotype sits a single base away.

The sequence was collected from a young man with multiple sclerosis. Sequences were obtained from PBMCs. The chain employs TRBV5-1 and TRBJ2-4, and 7 junction bases match TRBD2. The CDR3 has the sequence CASSLETGGNIQYF. The DNA sequence is TGCGCCAGCAGCTTGGAGACGGGGGGAAACATTCAGTACTTC.